The 16 T cell receptor beta chains presented below share a single source sample, sequenced in a study of blood T cell repertoires in COVID-19 (dated by TCRdb to 2018 to 2020). The library came from the immunoSEQ multiplex PCR assay. TCRdb retrieved this table from immuneACCESS and kept in-frame rearrangements only. Not all clones are present; in checked studies, unresolved V genes account for under half, and no reason is known for the remainder. Counted in this sample were some 330,000 clones; around 83% of them appeared once. The leading ten clones occupy about 4.9% of the sample. The sequenced sample was PBMCs or T cells enriched from blood (not recorded which). These receptors all stem from a woman in her forties or fifties who had recovered from COVID-19.

In this sample, this clone turned up once. The CDR3: CASSPRTLPGDEQFF. The CDR3 DNA follows: TGCGCCAGCAGCCCTCGAACACTCCCGGGAGATGAGCAGTTCTTC. This chain joins TRBV4-1 and TRBJ2-1; perhaps TRBD2 as D (6 bases). This CDR3 comprises 15 residues. Germline V gene sequence: CDR1 MGHRA, CDR2 YSYEKL. V dropped 4 bases and J dropped 8 bases, with 18 bases sitting between them.

The rearrangement links TRBV6-5 to TRBJ2-7, with 10 nucleotides matching TRBD1. In germline, CDR1 is MNHEY, CDR2 SVGAGI. The junction had 5 bases not matched to a gene; V was cut back by 7 bases and J by 2 bases. The CDR3 consists of 14 residues. This chain's CDR3 is CASKRDRGTYEQYF. DNA of the CDR3: TGTGCCAGCAAAAGGGACAGGGGCACCTACGAGCAGTACTTC.

V gene TRBV7-9 combines with J gene TRBJ1-1, with D unresolved. The CDR3 runs 16 residues. Germline V CDR1 and CDR2: SEHNR, FQNEAQ (reference sequence). V dropped 0 bases and J dropped 1 base, with 12 bases sitting between them. In DNA form, the CDR3 reads TGTGCCAGCAGCTTAGCCACGGGCAGCGGGAACACTGAAGCTTTCTTT. This gives the protein CASSLATGSGNTEAFF.

V and J are TRBV20-1 and TRBJ1-1; D might be TRBD1 (5 bases). Germline V gene lookup returns CDR1 DFQATT and CDR2 SNEGSKA (reference sequence). This CDR3 is built from 14 residues. Trimming took 3 bases from V and 5 from J, leaving 16 bases between them. CDR3 amino acids: CSASRAGLYTEAFF. The CDR3, as DNA: TGCAGTGCTAGTAGGGCAGGGTTGTATACTGAAGCTTTCTTT.

The rearrangement uses TRBV7-2 and TRBJ1-2; 8 bases line up with TRBD1. The CDR3 totals 14 residues. The trim removed 5 bases at V and 4 bases at J, leaving 6 bases unmatched. From germline, CDR1 is SGHTA and CDR2 FQGNSA. The CDR3 loop reads CASSQNTGGYGYTF. In DNA, the CDR3 is TGTGCCAGCAGCCAGAATACAGGGGGCTATGGCTACACCTTC.

This rearrangement joins TRBV7-9 to TRBJ2-3; 8 bases are shared with TRBD2. Trimming at V came to 4 bases and at J to 2 bases, leaving 5 bases not matched to a gene. The germline V gene encodes CDR1 SEHNR and CDR2 FQNEAQ (reference sequence). The CDR3 length is 15 residues. The CDR3 loop reads CASSSEAGVTDTQYF. In DNA form, the CDR3 reads TGTGCCAGCAGCTCCGAAGCGGGAGTCACAGATACGCAGTATTTT.

The chain employs TRBV15 and TRBJ1-1; weak D call: TRBD1 (6 bases). CDR1 and CDR2 from the germline V gene are LNHNV and YYDKDF (reference sequence). The V end lost 8 bases, the J end lost 8 bases, and 15 bases lay between the germline ends. CDR3 length: 12 amino acids. CDR3 region: CATRNQGLEAFF. The CDR3 DNA reads TGTGCCACCCGAAATCAGGGGTTGGAAGCTTTCTTT.

The gene calls are TRBV11-3 and TRBJ2-2; D remains ambiguous. Germline assignment: CDR1 SGHNT and CDR2 YENEEA. Trimming removed 1 base at V and 1 base at J, with 4 bases between. The CDR3 runs 14 residues. The CDR3 DNA follows: TGTGCCAGCAGCTTAGCTCGGAACACCGGGGAGCTGTTTTTT. Amino acid sequence: CASSLARNTGELFF.

This chain links TRBV11-2 with TRBJ2-3; 7 nucleotides agree with TRBD1. The CDR3 has 13 amino acids. Per germline, CDR1 SGHAT and CDR2 FQNNGV. Trimming cost V 5 bases and J 4 bases; bases outside gene matches: 3. CDR3 amino acids: CASSDRESDTQYF. The CDR3 DNA follows: TGTGCCAGCAGCGACAGGGAGTCAGATACGCAGTATTTT.

This clone was detected only a few times. This chain links TRBV4-1 with TRBJ1-1, with 11 bases aligning to TRBD1. CDR3 length equals 18 residues. V trimming: 3 bases; J trimming: 3 bases; junction bases outside the gene matches: 12. Germline lookup yields CDR1 MGHRA and CDR2 YSYEKL. The CDR3 protein is CASSHAWTGGGLDTEAFF. For the CDR3, the DNA is TGCGCCAGCAGCCACGCTTGGACAGGGGGCGGATTGGACACTGAAGCTTTCTTT.

As regards this clone: Distinct nucleotide sequences in the sample also encode this CDR3. The genes are TRBV6-2 or TRBV6-3 and TRBJ1-5, with 7 bases lining up with TRBD1. J lost 4 bases, V lost 2 bases, and 2 bases had no gene match. Germline CDR1 MNHEY, CDR2 SVGEGT. CDR3 length: 14 residues. This CDR3 reads CASSYRTGNQPQHF. The CDR3 region has the DNA TGTGCCAGCAGTTACCGGACAGGTAATCAGCCCCAGCATTTT.

This clone was seen a single time. This rearrangement joins TRBV30 to TRBJ1-1; 8 bases fit TRBD1. V shed 2 bases, J shed 11 bases, and the junction held 10 bases outside the gene matches. The CDR3 runs 13 residues. Looked up from germline, CDR1 is GTSNPN and CDR2 is SVGIG (reference sequence). The chain's CDR3 is CAWSPPGQERAFF. As DNA, the CDR3 is TGTGCCTGGAGTCCCCCGGGACAGGAGAGGGCTTTCTTT.

V usage is TRBV6-1 and J usage is TRBJ1-2; D unresolved. Germline CDR1 MNHNS, CDR2 SASEGT. Trimming cost V 1 base and J 4 bases, with 13 bases left between them. CDR3 length: 15 residues. This CDR3 reads CASSEDPGFGYGYTF. DNA of the CDR3: TGTGCCAGCAGTGAAGACCCGGGTTTCGGCTATGGCTACACCTTC.

This clone was recorded once. This chain connects TRBV11-3 to TRBJ2-1; 9 nucleotides line up with TRBD2. Germline V CDR1 and CDR2: SGHNT, YENEEA. The junction had 6 bases not matched to a gene; V was cut back by 5 bases and J by 4 bases. CDR3 length equals 15 residues. The CDR3: CASSPRGGPYNEQFF. CDR3 nucleotides: TGTGCCAGCAGCCCGCGGGGGGGCCCTTACAATGAGCAGTTCTTC.

This clone was found once. The chain employs TRBV5-1 and TRBJ1-3; D is ambiguous. The germline CDR1 and CDR2 sequences are SGHRS and YFSETQ. The CDR3 is 16 residues long. Trimming shortened V by 0 bases and J by 0 bases, and 10 bases separated the two germline ends. The CDR3 nucleotides read TGCGCCAGCAGCTTGGTTGGCACCTCCTCTGGAAACACCATATATTTT. Protein product: CASSLVGTSSGNTIYF.

The V gene is TRBV6-2 or TRBV6-3, the J gene TRBJ1-5; a possible D gene is TRBD1 (5 bases). The V end lost 2 bases, the J end lost 5 bases, and 19 bases lay between the germline ends. The CDR3 covers 17 residues. The V gene's germline CDR1 is MNHEY and CDR2 SVGEGT. This chain's CDR3 is CASSYPIGAVGDQPQHF. The CDR3 DNA reads TGTGCCAGCAGTTACCCGATCGGAGCCGTAGGGGATCAGCCCCAGCATTTT.